These T cell receptor beta chains were read from a single sample in a study of blood T cell repertoires in COVID-19. TCRdb's copy holds only in-frame clones and misses some; the assay was immunoSEQ multiplex PCR. The sample yields under 200,000 clones, roughly nine tenths seen once. Source material: peripheral blood. The receptors originated from an elderly woman in a cohort sampled during active or convalescent COVID-19. Both conserved end residues are part of each CDR3. A D gene is named only where the DNA matches it firmly. Clone size is not always given. Where it is, it says once, few, many or a class for expanded clones.

V gene	J gene	D gene	clone size	CDR3 DNA	CDR3 protein
TRBV11-2	TRBJ2-1	.	.	TGTGCCAGCAGCTTAGGGGCCAGCGGAACCCCCAATGAGCAGTTCTTC	CASSLGASGTPNEQFF
TRBV5-1	TRBJ2-5	TRBD1	.	TGCGCCAGCAGCCCATCGGACAGGGACGAGACCCAGTACTTC	CASSPSDRDETQYF
TRBV11-2	TRBJ1-3	.	.	TGTGCCAGCAGCCTCACGGGGAGACAGGAATACTCATGGGCTTTT	CASSLTGRQEYSWAF
TRBV5-1	TRBJ1-1	.	.	TGCGCCAGCAGCCCCCAGGACAAGAACACTGAAGCTTTCTTT	CASSPQDKNTEAFF
TRBV11-2	TRBJ1-6	.	.	TGTGCCAGCACCCCCCGGCAGGGTAATTCACCCCTCCACTTT	CASTPRQGNSPLHF
TRBV6-5	TRBJ1-2	.	few	TGTGCCAGCAATCGGGACATCTATGGCTACACCTTC	CASNRDIYGYTF
TRBV6-1	TRBJ1-5	.	.	TGTGCCAGCAGTGAAGCGTTGGGCAGTATATTAAATCAGCCCCAGCATTTT	CASSEALGSILNQPQHF
TRBV6-2/TRBV6-3	TRBJ2-6	.	.	TGTGCCAGCAGTTACTCGTGGCGGTCTAAAGTGGTCCCTGGGGCCAACGTCCTGACTTTC	CASSYSWRSKVVPGANVLTF
TRBV2	TRBJ2-1	TRBD2	.	TGTGCCAGCAGTGTAGAGCGGGAGGGTCCTGAGCAGTTCTTC	CASSVEREGPEQFF
TRBV7-2	TRBJ2-7	TRBD2	.	TGTGCCAGCAGCTCGGGACTAAGCGGGGCCTACGAGCAGTACTTC	CASSSGLSGAYEQYF
TRBV11-2	TRBJ1-4	TRBD1	once	TGTGCCAGCAGCACTCCTCCCCGGACAGGGAATGAAAAACTGTTTTTT	CASSTPPRTGNEKLFF
TRBV24-1	TRBJ2-3	TRBD2	.	TGTGCCACCAGTGCTGTGGCTAGCGGGAGGGGGTACACTAGCACAGATACGCAGTATTTT	CATSAVASGRGYTSTDTQYF
TRBV10-3	TRBJ2-4	TRBD1	.	TGTGCCATCAGTGAGTCGTCAGGGGGTGATCTTACAGCCAAAAACATTCAGTACTTC	CAISESSGGDLTAKNIQYF
TRBV11-3	TRBJ2-7	.	.	TGTGCCAGCAGCTTGCTAGCCTCCTACGAGCAGTACTTC	CASSLLASYEQYF
TRBV5-6	TRBJ2-6	.	.	TGTGCCAGCAGCTTGGCCCCCCTCTCTGGGGCCAACGTCCTGACTTTC	CASSLAPLSGANVLTF
TRBV28	TRBJ2-2	.	.	TGTGCCAGCAGTTTATTCCGGAGCACCGGGGAGCTGTTTTTT	CASSLFRSTGELFF
TRBV20-1	TRBJ1-3	TRBD1	.	TGCAGTGCTAGTTCACGCGACAGGGTTAGTGGAAACACCATATATTTT	CSASSRDRVSGNTIYF
TRBV27	TRBJ1-2	.	few	TGTGCCAGCATGACCCGCCAGGGGCTAGATGGCTACACCTTC	CASMTRQGLDGYTF
TRBV9	TRBJ1-6	.	.	TGTGCCAGCAGCGAAGGTGGGGGGGCCAATTCACCCCTCCACTTT	CASSEGGGANSPLHF
TRBV10-3	TRBJ2-5	.	.	TGTGCCATCAGTGCGGAACGCGGGACGGTGGCCCAGTACTTC	CAISAERGTVAQYF
TRBV27	TRBJ2-5	.	once	TGTGCCAGCAGTTTAAGCCAGACAGGTAGAGAGACCCAGTACTTC	CASSLSQTGRETQYF
TRBV6-5	TRBJ1-5	.	many	TGTGCCAGCAGAATAGGAGGGGGGGAGCATCAGCCCCAGCATTTT	CASRIGGGEHQPQHF
TRBV18	TRBJ2-2	TRBD2	.	TGTGCCAGCTCACCACGGATACTAGCGGGGGGAAACACCGGGGAGCTGTTTTTT	CASSPRILAGGNTGELFF
TRBV7-9	TRBJ2-1	TRBD2	.	TGTGCCAGCAGCTTCGCCACTTTAGCGGGAGGGCACAATGAGCAGTTCTTC	CASSFATLAGGHNEQFF
TRBV19	TRBJ2-1	TRBD2	few	TGTGCCAGTAGTATTGGGCTAGCGGGAGGCAATGAGCAGTTCTTC	CASSIGLAGGNEQFF
TRBV28	TRBJ1-2	.	few	TGTGCCAGCAGTTTGGGGGGGCGGTTTAACTATGGCTACACCTTC	CASSLGGRFNYGYTF
TRBV27	TRBJ2-2	TRBD1	.	TGTGCCAGCAGACGTAGACAGGGAGTAGGGGTGTGGGCCGGGGAGCTGTTTTTT	CASRRRQGVGVWAGELFF
TRBV30	TRBJ1-5	.	.	TGTGCCTGGAGTGTACCCGGAGTAGATCAGCCCCAGCATTTT	CAWSVPGVDQPQHF
TRBV15	TRBJ1-2	TRBD1	.	TGTGCCACCAGCATCGGACAGGGGGCCCCGTATGGCTACACCTTC	CATSIGQGAPYGYTF
TRBV6-1	TRBJ1-3	.	.	TGTGCCAGCAGTGAAAGTTTGGACAGCTCTGGAAACACCATATATTTT	CASSESLDSSGNTIYF
TRBV6-5	TRBJ2-1	.	.	TGTGCCAGCACCCCGACAGTATACAATGAGCAGTTCTTC	CASTPTVYNEQFF
TRBV18	TRBJ2-1	.	.	TGTGCCAGCTCACCACCGGGACGGGAGTACAATGAGCAGTTCTTC	CASSPPGREYNEQFF
TRBV14	TRBJ2-4	TRBD1	.	TGTGCCAGCAGCCCAGGGGGTGTTCAGTACTTC	CASSPGGVQYF
TRBV5-1	TRBJ2-1	TRBD1	.	TGCGCCAGCAGCCCGGGACAGGGGGCTCTTGAGCAGTTCTTC	CASSPGQGALEQFF
TRBV27	TRBJ2-3	.	.	TGTGCCAGCAGTTCCCCCGGAGGATCCCAGTATTTT	CASSSPGGSQYF
TRBV5-1	TRBJ2-3	.	.	TGCGCCAGCAGCTTGAATCCCGGCACAGATACGCAGTATTTT	CASSLNPGTDTQYF
TRBV29-1	TRBJ1-5	.	.	TGCAGCGTTAAGGCAGGGCGTGACCAGCCCCAGCATTTT	CSVKAGRDQPQHF
TRBV5-4	TRBJ2-3	TRBD2	.	TGTGCCAGCAGCTTGGTCCCTAGCGGGACTAGCACAGATACGCAGTATTTT	CASSLVPSGTSTDTQYF
TRBV27	TRBJ1-1	.	few	TGTGCCAGCAGTTCCCGCAGGGGCTATTCGAACACTGAAGCTTTCTTT	CASSSRRGYSNTEAFF
TRBV18	TRBJ2-1	TRBD2	.	TGTGCCAGCGCCACAAGCGGGGGGGGGTACAATGAGCAGTTCTTC	CASATSGGGYNEQFF
TRBV4-1	TRBJ1-1	TRBD1	.	TGCGCCAGCAGCTTGCTCGGACAGGGCCACACTGAAGCTTTCTTT	CASSLLGQGHTEAFF
TRBV30	TRBJ2-7	.	.	TGTGCCTGGAGTGACAGGGTGGTCTACGAGCAGTACTTC	CAWSDRVVYEQYF
TRBV4-1	TRBJ1-1	.	.	TGCGCCAGCAGCCAAGGAGCGAGAGGGAATACTGAAGCTTTCTTT	CASSQGARGNTEAFF
TRBV19	TRBJ2-1	.	.	TGTGCCAGTAAAGTGGTAGCCGACAATGAGCAGTTCTTC	CASKVVADNEQFF
TRBV11-3	TRBJ1-3	.	.	TGTGCCAGCAGCTTAGGACAACACTCTGGAAACACCATATATTTT	CASSLGQHSGNTIYF
TRBV19	TRBJ1-5	TRBD1	once	TGTGCCAGTAGTTCCGGGACAGCTAGCAATCAGCCCCAGCATTTT	CASSSGTASNQPQHF
TRBV7-9	TRBJ2-1	TRBD2	.	TGTGCCAGCAGCTGGCCGAGACTAGCGGGAGGCGAGCAGTTCTTC	CASSWPRLAGGEQFF
TRBV11-2	TRBJ2-1	TRBD1	.	TGTGCCAGCAGCTTGGCAGGGGGCGATGAGCAGTTCTTC	CASSLAGGDEQFF
TRBV9	TRBJ1-6	TRBD1	.	TGTGCCAGCAGCGCCCGACAGGGGATAGATTCACCCCTCCACTTT	CASSARQGIDSPLHF
TRBV4-1	TRBJ1-3	.	.	TGCGCCAGCAGCCAAGGATTTAGCGGAAACACCATATATTTT	CASSQGFSGNTIYF
TRBV6-6	TRBJ2-3	.	.	TGTGCCAGCAAGCCAGGAGGCGGGGATACGCAGTATTTT	CASKPGGGDTQYF
TRBV18	TRBJ2-1	TRBD2	.	TGTGCCAGCTCACCACCGGGGGCCTTAGCGGGAGGGAGCAATGAGCAGTTCTTC	CASSPPGALAGGSNEQFF
TRBV4-3	TRBJ1-1	.	.	TGCGCCAGCAGCCAAGATCTGCCCCGCCCGGGGAACACTGAAGCTTTCTTT	CASSQDLPRPGNTEAFF
TRBV5-4	TRBJ2-1	TRBD2	.	TGTGCCAGCAGCTTGCCGGGGGGGGCGGTGACAAATGAGCAGTTCTTC	CASSLPGGAVTNEQFF
TRBV5-1	TRBJ2-3	TRBD2	.	TGCGCCAGCAGTAGCGGGGGGGCCAGCCCAGATACGCAGTATTTT	CASSSGGASPDTQYF
TRBV7-9	TRBJ1-1	.	.	TGTGCCAGCAGCTTAACGGGAGACACTGAAGCTTTCTTT	CASSLTGDTEAFF
TRBV30	TRBJ1-5	.	.	TGTGCCTGGAGTGACGGGGGTTCTGGCAATCAGCCCCAGCATTTT	CAWSDGGSGNQPQHF